This T cell receptor beta chain came from a study of T-cell memory formation after mild COVID-19 (dated by TCRdb to about 2021). Context from the whole study: TCR sequence clusters from the two donors were largely donor specific. Longitudinal TCRalpha and TCRbeta repertoire sequencing tracked T-cell clones expanding and contracting after mild COVID-19 in two donors. The cohort comprised two young, previously healthy adult volunteers, one female and one male. The study at large found these results: Contracting CD4+ clones turned up mainly in the CM and EM memory subsets, whereas EMRA was where CD8+ clones were enriched. SARS-CoV-2 specificity of the second-wave clones peaking on day 37 was not confirmed. Some responding clones were detected in pre-infection memory, which suggested that pre-existing cross-reactive memory T cells had joined the SARS-CoV-2 response. The study covered only a couple of mild cases, and larger cohorts including severe cases with pre-infection samples were considered necessary. Balanced CD4/CD8 phenotypes were observed for clones contracting from day 15 to 85, whereas a bias towards CD4+ was observed for a second wave of clones expanding from day 15 to 37.

PBMCs were isolated by Ficoll-Paque density gradient centrifugation. Sequencing was carried out with an Illumina NovaSeq 6000. TCRalpha and TCRbeta cDNA libraries were constructed by 5'RACE with constant-segment primers, with sample barcodes and unique molecular identifiers being introduced. Trizol reagent was used to extract RNA from every sample. The libraries were amplified in two PCR steps, and the second step added a second sample barcode and Illumina TruSeq adapters. Libraries were sequenced on an Illumina NovaSeq with 2 x 150 bp paired-end reads. On the authors' methods: Reads were demultiplexed and collapsed into UMI-guided consensus sequences with migec v1.2.7. Using mixcr v2.1.11, the UMI consensuses were aligned to TRA and TRB V and J templates and assembled into clonotypes. A clonotype was counted as expanded or contracted only if both edgeR and NoisET called the change significant, with noise models trained on biological replicates. For edgeR calls, the thresholds were a false discovery rate-adjusted p below 0.01 and a log2 fold-change of 1. As an exploratory analysis of dynamics, max-normalized trajectories of the 1000 most abundant clonotypes were examined by PCA with hierarchical clustering. Each responding clone was given a CD4 or CD8 phenotype based on the CD4+ and CD8+ repertoires, which had been sequenced separately. Starting from the raw public reads, TCRdb applied fastp trimming at Q25, assembled clones with MiXCR and retained in-frame beta chains. Rows matching on CDR3 protein sequence are summarized as one entry with the most common DNA and genes. TCRdb, not the authors, supplied the V and J calls. Recorded for this sample are approximately 300,000 distinct CDR3 sequences; 8.2% of them occurred a single time. 20% to 25% of the sample comes from the top ten.

This clonotype has just one count. Its target antigen remains unknown. The record has no base qualities; no much larger clone is one base away. One read gives only weak evidence. The receptor's source is a man between 18 and 35 years old who had mild COVID-19 (a few samples of this study predate the infection). The sample titles of this study are shuffled in the database, so cell type and time point are left out; the donor was told from shared clones. The specimen sequenced was PBMCs or a T cell subset sorted from them (not recorded which).

This receptor has the CDR3 CASSLPAVGPDTQYF. The DNA sequence is TGTGCCAGCAGCCTCCCGGCGGTGGGGCCCGATACGCAGTATTTT. This chain joins TRBV7-8 to TRBJ2-3, with a tentative D gene TRBD1 over 5 matching bases. The junction carries 18 bases between V and J, which are trimmed by 5 bases and 6 bases respectively. The CDR3 holds 15 amino acids from the cysteine to the phenylalanine. Only the CDR3 portion is preserved as DNA: 45 bases, with reading frame beginning at the first base. CDR1 and CDR2, per the germline V gene, are SGHVS and FQNEAQ.